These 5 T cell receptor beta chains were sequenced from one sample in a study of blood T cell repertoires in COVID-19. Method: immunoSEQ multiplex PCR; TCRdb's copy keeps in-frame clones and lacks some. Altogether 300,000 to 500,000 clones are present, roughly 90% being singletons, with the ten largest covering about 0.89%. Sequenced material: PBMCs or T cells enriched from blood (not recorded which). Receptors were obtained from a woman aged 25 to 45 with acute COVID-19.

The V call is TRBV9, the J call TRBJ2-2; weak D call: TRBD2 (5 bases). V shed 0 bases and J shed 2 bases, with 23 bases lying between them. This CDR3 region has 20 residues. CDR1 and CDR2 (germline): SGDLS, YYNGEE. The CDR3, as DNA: TGTGCCAGCAGCGTAGTTCGGTGCAGCCTAAAGAGGGCAAACACCGGGGAGCTGTTTTTT. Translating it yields CASSVVRCSLKRANTGELFF.

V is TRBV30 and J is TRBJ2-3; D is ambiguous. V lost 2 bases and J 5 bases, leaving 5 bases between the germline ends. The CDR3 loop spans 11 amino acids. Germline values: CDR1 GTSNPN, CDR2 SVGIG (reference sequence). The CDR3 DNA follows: TGTGCCTGGAGTCACGGAGATACGCAGTATTTT. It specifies CAWSHGDTQYF.

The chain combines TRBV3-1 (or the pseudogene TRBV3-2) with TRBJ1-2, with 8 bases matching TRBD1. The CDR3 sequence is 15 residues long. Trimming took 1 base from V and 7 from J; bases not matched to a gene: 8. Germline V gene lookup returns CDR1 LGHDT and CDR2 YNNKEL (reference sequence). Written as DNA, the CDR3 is TGTGCCAGCAGCCAAGTTAGGCAGGGGGCCAGTGGCTACACCTTC. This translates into CASSQVRQGASGYTF.

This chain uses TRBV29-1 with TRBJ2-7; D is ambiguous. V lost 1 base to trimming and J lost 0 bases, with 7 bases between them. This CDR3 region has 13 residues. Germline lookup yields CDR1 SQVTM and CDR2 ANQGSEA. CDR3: CSVEGRNSYEQYF. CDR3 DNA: TGCAGCGTTGAAGGGCGGAACTCCTACGAGCAGTACTTC.

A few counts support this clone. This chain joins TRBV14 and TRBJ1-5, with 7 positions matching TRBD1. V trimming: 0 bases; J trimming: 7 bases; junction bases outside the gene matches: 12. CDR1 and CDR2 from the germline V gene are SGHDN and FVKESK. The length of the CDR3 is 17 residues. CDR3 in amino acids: CASSQDGQQAGGQPQHF. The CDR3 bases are TGTGCCAGCAGCCAAGACGGCCAGCAGGCAGGGGGACAGCCCCAGCATTTT. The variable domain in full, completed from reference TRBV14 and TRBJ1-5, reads EAGVTQFPSHSVIEKGQTVTLRCDPISGHDNLYWYRRVMGKEIKFLLHFVKESKQDESGMPNNRFLAERTGGTYSTLKVQPAELEDSGVYFCASSQDGQQAGGQPQHFGDGTRLSIL.